These T cell receptor beta chains were read from a single sample in a study of T cell repertoires in cytomegalovirus infection. MiXCR, applied by TCRdb to the reads, yields one record per CDR3 protein. This table holds 300,000 or so distinct CDR3 sequences, roughly a quarter found once. Sequencing was carried out using PBMCs. These receptors originate from a human donor in good health (CMV status not recorded). Some clones in this sample may be carry-over from other donors' samples. CDR3s include the opening cysteine and the closing phenylalanine or tryptophan. A D gene is named only where the DNA matches it firmly. The size of a clone is reported for some rows only, either as once, few or many, or as a class for expanded clones.

j_call: TRBJ2-1; d_call: NA; v_call: TRBV7-2; clone_size: NA; cdr3_nt: TGTGCCAGCAGCTTAGGCGTCCTAGCGAGGTGGCCGTTCTTC; cdr3_aa: CASSLGVLARWPFF
j_call: TRBJ1-2; d_call: NA; v_call: TRBV15; clone_size: NA; cdr3_nt: TGTGCCACCAGCAACCCTAACGTCGGGCCTGAGGGAGGCTACACCTTC; cdr3_aa: CATSNPNVGPEGGYTF
j_call: TRBJ1-1; d_call: NA; v_call: TRBV7-2; clone_size: NA; cdr3_nt: TGTGCCAGCAGCTTCCTCAGGGATGCTGAAGCTTTCTTT; cdr3_aa: CASSFLRDAEAFF
j_call: TRBJ1-3; d_call: NA; v_call: TRBV11-2; clone_size: NA; cdr3_nt: TGTGCCAGCAGCTTAGACTGGGCCTCTGGAAACACCATATATTTT; cdr3_aa: CASSLDWASGNTIYF
j_call: TRBJ2-7; d_call: TRBD1; v_call: TRBV12-3/TRBV12-4; clone_size: NA; cdr3_nt: TGTGCCAGCAGTCTGGGACAGGGGGGCCAGCAGTACTTC; cdr3_aa: CASSLGQGGQQYF
j_call: TRBJ1-1; d_call: NA; v_call: TRBV19; clone_size: once; cdr3_nt: TGTGCCAGTAGTGGGACACCACCTAACGATGAAGCTTTCTTT; cdr3_aa: CASSGTPPNDEAFF
j_call: TRBJ1-1; d_call: NA; v_call: TRBV7-2; clone_size: many; cdr3_nt: TGTGCCAGCAGCTCTGTGAGAGTTACTGAAGCTTTCTTT; cdr3_aa: CASSSVRVTEAFF
j_call: TRBJ2-2; d_call: NA; v_call: TRBV6-1; clone_size: many; cdr3_nt: TGTGCCAGCAGCCGACCGGGGACCGGGGAGCTGTTTTTT; cdr3_aa: CASSRPGTGELFF
j_call: TRBJ2-1; d_call: TRBD1; v_call: TRBV7-2; clone_size: many; cdr3_nt: TGTGCCAGCAGCAAGGGACAGGGGGGCCACAATGAGCAGTTCTTC; cdr3_aa: CASSKGQGGHNEQFF
j_call: TRBJ2-1; d_call: NA; v_call: TRBV2; clone_size: NA; cdr3_nt: TGTGCCAGCAGCAAGATAGATGAGCAGTTCTTC; cdr3_aa: CASSKIDEQFF
j_call: TRBJ1-5; d_call: NA; v_call: TRBV19; clone_size: NA; cdr3_nt: TGTGCCAGTAGTATAATCGGCAGGGGCAATCAGCCCCAGCATTTT; cdr3_aa: CASSIIGRGNQPQHF
j_call: TRBJ2-7; d_call: NA; v_call: TRBV12-3/TRBV12-4; clone_size: many; cdr3_nt: TGTGCCAGCAGTCCCCCGAAGGACGAGCAGTACTTC; cdr3_aa: CASSPPKDEQYF
j_call: TRBJ2-3; d_call: NA; v_call: TRBV5-5; clone_size: few; cdr3_nt: TGTGCCAGCAGACCCGGAACAACAGATACGCAGTATTTT; cdr3_aa: CASRPGTTDTQYF
j_call: TRBJ2-7; d_call: NA; v_call: TRBV7-2; clone_size: few; cdr3_nt: TGTGCCAGCAGCTTAAGGCGGGATTCCTACGAGCAGTACTTC; cdr3_aa: CASSLRRDSYEQYF
j_call: TRBJ1-5; d_call: NA; v_call: TRBV28; clone_size: few; cdr3_nt: TGTGCCAGCAGTTCCTGGACAGTGCCCTTCAATCAGCCCCAGCATTTT; cdr3_aa: CASSSWTVPFNQPQHF
j_call: TRBJ1-1; d_call: TRBD1; v_call: TRBV6-6; clone_size: many; cdr3_nt: TGTGCCAGCAGCTACAGGGGCGCTGAAGCTTTCTTT; cdr3_aa: CASSYRGAEAFF
j_call: TRBJ2-5; d_call: NA; v_call: TRBV27; clone_size: few; cdr3_nt: TGTGCCAGCAGTCCCCGATGGACCACCCAAGAGACCCAGTACTTC; cdr3_aa: CASSPRWTTQETQYF
j_call: TRBJ1-1; d_call: NA; v_call: TRBV6-5; clone_size: few; cdr3_nt: TGTGCCAGCAGTGCAACGGGACGGCTAAACACTGAAGCTTTCTTT; cdr3_aa: CASSATGRLNTEAFF
j_call: TRBJ2-6; d_call: TRBD1; v_call: TRBV5-1; clone_size: NA; cdr3_nt: TGCGCCAGCAGCTATACAACGATCGGACAGGGCGGCAACGTCCTGACTTTC; cdr3_aa: CASSYTTIGQGGNVLTF
j_call: TRBJ2-5; d_call: NA; v_call: TRBV5-1; clone_size: NA; cdr3_nt: TGCGCCAGCAGCTGGTCCGCGGGGACAGACCAAGAGACCCAGTACTTC; cdr3_aa: CASSWSAGTDQETQYF
j_call: TRBJ2-7; d_call: TRBD1; v_call: TRBV28; clone_size: many; cdr3_nt: TGTGCCAGCAGTTTCCCCCATCCCCGGACAGGGACCTACGAGCAGTACTTC; cdr3_aa: CASSFPHPRTGTYEQYF
j_call: TRBJ1-1; d_call: NA; v_call: TRBV12-3/TRBV12-4; clone_size: NA; cdr3_nt: TGTGCCAGCAGTTTAGAGGCAGAGATGAACACTGAAGCTTTCTTT; cdr3_aa: CASSLEAEMNTEAFF
j_call: TRBJ2-3; d_call: TRBD2; v_call: TRBV19; clone_size: few; cdr3_nt: TGTGCCAGTAGGACTAGCGGGAACACAGATACGCAGTATTTT; cdr3_aa: CASRTSGNTDTQYF
j_call: TRBJ1-3; d_call: NA; v_call: TRBV28; clone_size: few; cdr3_nt: TGTGCCAGCACAGGAAACACCATATATTTT; cdr3_aa: CASTGNTIYF
j_call: TRBJ1-2; d_call: NA; v_call: TRBV3-1; clone_size: few; cdr3_nt: TGTGCCAGCAGCCAAGATCGTGTCAGTCTCTATGGCTACACCTTC; cdr3_aa: CASSQDRVSLYGYTF
j_call: TRBJ1-3; d_call: NA; v_call: TRBV29-1; clone_size: NA; cdr3_nt: TGCAGCGTTGAAGTTAGGGCCTCTGGAAACACCATATATTTT; cdr3_aa: CSVEVRASGNTIYF
j_call: TRBJ1-2; d_call: TRBD1; v_call: TRBV2; clone_size: NA; cdr3_nt: TGTGCCAGCAGAAGACAGGGGACCGGCTACACCTTC; cdr3_aa: CASRRQGTGYTF
j_call: TRBJ2-2; d_call: NA; v_call: TRBV30; clone_size: NA; cdr3_nt: TGTGCCTGGAGTGTGGGGGGAAGGTGGACCGGGGAGCTGTTTTTT; cdr3_aa: CAWSVGGRWTGELFF
j_call: TRBJ1-1; d_call: NA; v_call: TRBV5-4; clone_size: few; cdr3_nt: TGTGCCAGCAGCTATGTATCCCAAGGTGAAGCTTTCTTT; cdr3_aa: CASSYVSQGEAFF
j_call: TRBJ2-7; d_call: NA; v_call: TRBV20-1; clone_size: NA; cdr3_nt: TGCAGTGCGGCACAGCTATCTACGGGCAGCCATACGGCGCAGTACTTC; cdr3_aa: CSAAQLSTGSHTAQYF
j_call: TRBJ1-4; d_call: NA; v_call: TRBV19; clone_size: few; cdr3_nt: TGTGCCAGTAGACGGGGAAGAGGAAAGGAAAAACTGTTTTTT; cdr3_aa: CASRRGRGKEKLFF
j_call: TRBJ1-2; d_call: NA; v_call: TRBV7-3; clone_size: NA; cdr3_nt: TGTGCCAGCAGCTTAAATTTGGGGGCTCTCTATGGCTACACCTTC; cdr3_aa: CASSLNLGALYGYTF
j_call: TRBJ1-2; d_call: NA; v_call: TRBV4-3; clone_size: NA; cdr3_nt: TGCGCCAGCAGCCAAGGCTCCATAGGGGACTATGGCTACACCTTC; cdr3_aa: CASSQGSIGDYGYTF
j_call: TRBJ2-1; d_call: NA; v_call: TRBV6-5; clone_size: NA; cdr3_nt: TGTGCCAGCATGCCTGGGGGGTCCTACAATGAGCAGTTCTTC; cdr3_aa: CASMPGGSYNEQFF
j_call: TRBJ1-4; d_call: NA; v_call: TRBV28; clone_size: few; cdr3_nt: TGTGCCAGCAGTCCCCGGACGGTGGGGGGAAAACTGTTTTTT; cdr3_aa: CASSPRTVGGKLFF
j_call: TRBJ2-1; d_call: NA; v_call: TRBV2; clone_size: few; cdr3_nt: TGTGCCAGCAGTCTCTCTAGCTCACCCTCCTACAATGAGCAGTTCTTC; cdr3_aa: CASSLSSSPSYNEQFF
j_call: TRBJ2-7; d_call: TRBD2; v_call: TRBV28; clone_size: NA; cdr3_nt: TGTGCCAGCAGTTTCTCGCTAGCGGGAGGTCCCCGGTACGAGCAGTACTTC; cdr3_aa: CASSFSLAGGPRYEQYF
j_call: TRBJ2-3; d_call: TRBD2; v_call: TRBV19; clone_size: few; cdr3_nt: TGTGCCAGTAGTGGCCTAGCGGGCCGCACAGATACGCAGTATTTT; cdr3_aa: CASSGLAGRTDTQYF
j_call: TRBJ2-1; d_call: NA; v_call: TRBV15; clone_size: NA; cdr3_nt: TGTGCCACCAGCAGAGATTTTTCCCAGGAGCAGTTCTTC; cdr3_aa: CATSRDFSQEQFF